A selection of T cell receptor beta chains follows, all from one sample in a study of T cells in Graves' hyperthyroidism and ophthalmopathy. MiXCR, applied by TCRdb to the multiplex PCR reads, yields one record per CDR3 protein. The table records 490,000 or so distinct CDR3 sequences, 46% of them present only once. Sequencing was done on a sample of peripheral blood or thyroid tissue (not recorded which). Source of these receptors: an adult woman with Graves' disease, either hyperthyroidism or ophthalmopathy (not recorded which). CDR3s include the opening cysteine and the closing phenylalanine or tryptophan. A D gene is named only where the DNA matches it firmly. Rows give clone size only sometimes, using once, few, many, or a class for an expanded clone.

j_call v_call d_call cdr3_length clone_size cdr3_aa cdr3_nt
TRBJ2-2 TRBV7-6 TRBD2 16 many CASSSHGGGRAGELFF TGTGCCAGCAGCTCCCATGGCGGCGGGAGGGCCGGGGAGCTGTTTTTT
TRBJ1-2 TRBV11-2 TRBD1 14 few CASSLGQRAYGYTF TGTGCCAGCAGCTTGGGACAGCGAGCCTATGGCTACACCTTC
TRBJ2-5 TRBV7-2 - 17 - CASSLLSLAGVWETQYF TGTGCCAGCAGCTTACTCTCACTAGCAGGCGTTTGGGAGACCCAGTACTTC
TRBJ1-5 TRBV20-1 - 15 - CSARRGSRSNQPQHF TGCAGTGCCCGCAGGGGCTCCCGGAGCAATCAGCCCCAGCATTTT
TRBJ2-5 TRBV25-1 - 14 once CASSSDVFRETQYF TGTGCCAGCAGTTCAGACGTGTTCCGGGAGACCCAGTACTTC
TRBJ1-5 TRBV5-6 - 14 few CASSKQGPNQPQHF TGTGCCAGCAGCAAACAGGGTCCCAATCAGCCCCAGCATTTT
TRBJ1-4 TRBV2 - 12 - CASRQGSGKLFF TGTGCCAGCAGACAGGGATCGGGAAAACTGTTTTTT
TRBJ2-3 TRBV7-9 - 13 - CASSPHDGDTQYF TGTGCCAGCAGCCCACACGATGGGGATACGCAGTATTTT
TRBJ1-5 TRBV30 - 14 - CAWSAPGPYQPQHF TGTGCCTGGAGTGCTCCGGGACCTTATCAGCCCCAGCATTTT
TRBJ2-5 TRBV7-2 - 12 - CASSSVRETQYF TGTGCCAGCAGTAGCGTTCGGGAGACCCAGTACTTC
TRBJ2-5 TRBV10-3 TRBD1 17 few CAISRVGTGGYQETQYF TGTGCCATCAGCCGCGTCGGGACAGGGGGATACCAAGAGACCCAGTACTTC
TRBJ1-5 TRBV19 TRBD1 17 - CASSFGTGANSNQPQHF TGTGCCAGTAGTTTCGGGACAGGGGCCAATAGCAATCAGCCCCAGCATTTT
TRBJ2-7 TRBV6-1 - 14 many CASADRRSSYEQYF TGTGCCAGCGCCGACAGGAGGAGCTCCTACGAGCAGTACTTC
TRBJ1-5 TRBV7-9 - 16 many CASSLGGAGINQPQHF TGTGCCAGCAGTCTAGGGGGGGCGGGAATTAATCAGCCCCAGCATTTT
TRBJ1-4 TRBV10-2 - 15 many CASSENSGANEKLFF TGCGCCAGCAGTGAAAATTCAGGAGCAAATGAAAAACTGTTTTTT
TRBJ1-3 TRBV10-3 - 13 many CAISDFGGNTIYF TGTGCCATCAGTGATTTTGGCGGAAACACCATATATTTT
TRBJ1-2 TRBV7-2 - 14 many CASSPHQGFYGYTF TGTGCCAGCAGTCCTCACCAGGGATTCTATGGCTACACCTTC
TRBJ1-5 TRBV10-3 - 14 - CTISESLGIQPQHF TGTACCATCAGTGAGTCTCTTGGGATTCAGCCCCAGCATTTT
TRBJ2-3 TRBV10-3 TRBD2 15 - CAISAAGGPGDTQYF TGTGCCATCAGCGCAGCGGGAGGGCCGGGGGATACGCAGTATTTT
TRBJ1-1 TRBV29-1 - 12 few CSGITGSGEAFF TGCAGCGGAATCACAGGATCCGGTGAAGCTTTCTTT
TRBJ2-5 TRBV7-9 TRBD1 15 many CASSLALGTEETQYF TGTGCCAGCAGCTTAGCCCTTGGGACAGAAGAGACCCAGTACTTC
TRBJ2-7 TRBV10-3 TRBD1 13 - CAIRGDRVYEQYF TGTGCCATCAGGGGGGACAGGGTCTACGAGCAGTACTTC
TRBJ1-6 TRBV10-3 - 14 medium-sized CATATGANNSPLHF TGTGCCACCGCGACCGGGGCGAATAATTCACCCCTCCACTTT
TRBJ1-1 TRBV7-2 TRBD1 13 - CASSARARGLAFF TGTGCCAGCAGCGCGAGGGCCAGGGGGCTAGCTTTCTTT
TRBJ2-7 TRBV24-1 - 12 many CATSVGGDEQYF TGTGCCACCAGTGTGGGGGGCGACGAGCAGTACTTC
TRBJ1-1 TRBV29-1 - 13 - CSVEGGQNTEAFF TGCAGCGTGGAGGGGGGGCAGAACACTGAAGCTTTCTTT
TRBJ1-1 TRBV19 TRBD1 15 few CASSSTSGGALKAFF TGTGCCAGTAGTTCGACCTCAGGGGGCGCATTGAAGGCTTTCTTT
TRBJ2-5 TRBV7-9 TRBD2 13 many CANSTSGGETQYF TGTGCCAACAGCACCTCGGGAGGCGAGACCCAGTACTTC
TRBJ1-4 TRBV20-1 - 14 many CSAPGPRMREKLFF TGCAGTGCACCCGGGCCCCGTATGCGCGAAAAACTGTTTTTT
TRBJ2-2 TRBV19 - 12 - CAKQGSTGELFF TGTGCCAAACAGGGTTCGACCGGGGAGCTGTTTTTT
TRBJ2-3 TRBV20-1 TRBD2 15 - CSARTSGRRADTQYF TGCAGTGCTAGAACTAGCGGGAGGAGGGCAGATACGCAGTATTTT
TRBJ1-2 TRBV2 - 12 - CASSDLGIGYTF TGTGCCAGCAGTGACCTGGGAATAGGTTACACCTTC
TRBJ1-6 TRBV15 - 13 - CATSKRSSSPLHF TGTGCCACCAGCAAGAGGTCGAGTTCACCCCTCCACTTT
TRBJ1-2 TRBV7-9 TRBD1 15 once CASTRAGTGLYGYTF TGTGCCAGTACCCGGGCCGGGACAGGGCTCTATGGCTACACCTTC
TRBJ2-7 TRBV2 - 14 - CASLPGRGEHEQYF TGTGCCAGCCTTCCCGGAAGAGGGGAACACGAGCAGTACTTC
TRBJ1-1 TRBV2 - 16 - CASTASIFSYANEAFF TGTGCCAGCACAGCTAGCATCTTCTCCTACGCAAATGAAGCTTTCTTT
TRBJ1-1 TRBV6-5 - 14 many CASSYGSENTEAFF TGTGCCAGCAGTTACGGCTCGGAGAACACTGAAGCTTTCTTT
TRBJ1-2 TRBV7-8 TRBD1 16 - CASSTRPQGTTYGYTF TGTGCCAGCAGCACTCGACCACAGGGGACAACTTATGGCTACACCTTC
TRBJ1-6 TRBV7-2 - 15 many CASSFYTVLNSPLHF TGTGCCAGCAGCTTTTACACCGTTTTGAATTCACCCCTCCACTTT
TRBJ2-7 TRBV7-9 TRBD2 14 many CASSLVLAGGEQYF TGCGCCAGCAGCTTGGTTCTAGCGGGAGGAGAGCAGTACTTC
TRBJ1-2 TRBV6-5 - 12 few CASSSVSYGYTF TGTGCCAGCAGTTCGGTTTCATATGGCTACACCTTC
TRBJ2-5 TRBV25-1 TRBD1 16 - CASSLTGTDDQETQYF TGTGCCAGCAGCCTGACAGGGACGGACGACCAAGAGACCCAGTACTTC
TRBJ2-7 TRBV11-2 - 13 - CASSLDRHYEQYF TGTGCCAGCAGCTTAGATCGGCACTACGAGCAGTACTTC
TRBJ2-5 TRBV19 - 13 many CASSKGVVETQYF TGTGCCAGTAGTAAGGGGGTGGTAGAGACCCAGTACTTC
TRBJ2-7 TRBV6-5 TRBD2 13 many CASRSGRAYEQYF TGTGCCAGCAGGTCCGGGAGGGCCTACGAGCAGTACTTC
TRBJ1-2 TRBV20-1 TRBD1 17 many CSALADRDRGVFNGYTF TGCAGTGCCCTCGCCGACCGGGACAGGGGGGTATTTAATGGCTACACCTTC
TRBJ2-7 TRBV7-6 TRBD2 16 - CASSYVGLAGGGEQYF TGTGCCAGCAGTTACGTCGGACTAGCGGGAGGCGGCGAGCAGTACTTC
TRBJ2-5 TRBV6-5 TRBD2 13 many CASMRAGGETQYF TGTGCCAGCATGCGAGCGGGAGGAGAGACCCAGTACTTC
TRBJ2-7 TRBV7-9 TRBD1 15 - CASSQEGQGSRKQYF TGTGCCAGCAGCCAAGAGGGACAGGGTTCGAGAAAGCAGTACTTC
TRBJ1-2 TRBV6-5 - 12 - CASSFPGGGYTF TGTGCCAGCAGTTTCCCCGGCGGGGGCTACACCTTC
TRBJ2-7 TRBV10-3 - 12 - CAISARAYEQYF TGTGCCATCAGTGCTCGGGCCTACGAGCAGTACTTC
TRBJ2-2 TRBV5-1 - 17 - CASSPPAAGSNTGELFF TGCGCCAGCAGCCCTCCTGCTGCGGGATCGAACACCGGGGAGCTGTTTTTT
TRBJ2-2 TRBV15 - 13 - CATSLRNTGELFF TGTGCCACCAGCCTCAGGAACACCGGGGAGCTGTTTTTT
TRBJ1-2 TRBV13 - 15 few CASSQEGIGNYGYTF TGTGCCAGCAGCCAAGAGGGTATTGGTAACTATGGCTACACCTTC
TRBJ1-6 TRBV7-9 TRBD1 15 - CASSSPGQGTTPLHF TGTGCCAGCAGCTCTCCGGGACAGGGTACGACACCCCTCCACTTT
TRBJ2-2 TRBV20-1 - 13 many CSASTGTYGELFF TGCAGTGCTAGCACGGGGACGTACGGGGAGCTGTTTTTT
TRBJ2-5 TRBV20-1 TRBD1 13 - CSGQGGRQETQYF TGCAGTGGACAGGGGGGACGGCAAGAGACCCAGTACTTC
TRBJ1-5 TRBV12-3/TRBV12-4 - 11 - CASSRDLHQHF TGTGCCAGCAGTAGGGACCTCCACCAACATTTT
TRBJ2-2 TRBV29-1 TRBD1 14 many CSVVPGGAAGELFF TGCAGCGTTGTACCAGGGGGCGCGGCCGGGGAGCTGTTTTTT